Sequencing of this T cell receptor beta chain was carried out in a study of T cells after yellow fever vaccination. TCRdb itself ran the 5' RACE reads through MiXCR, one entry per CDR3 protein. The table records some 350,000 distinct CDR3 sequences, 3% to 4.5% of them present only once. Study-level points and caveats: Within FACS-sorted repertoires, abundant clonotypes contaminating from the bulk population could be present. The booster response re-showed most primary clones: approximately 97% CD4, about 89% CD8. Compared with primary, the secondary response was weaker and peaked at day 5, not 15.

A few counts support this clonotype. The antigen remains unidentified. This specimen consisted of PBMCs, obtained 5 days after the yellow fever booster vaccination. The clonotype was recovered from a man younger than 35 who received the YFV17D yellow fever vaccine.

The CDR3, as DNA: TGTGCCAGCAGGTTCTACAATGAGCAGTTCTTC. Translation: CASRFYNEQFF. The chain couples TRBV12-3 or TRBV12-4 to TRBJ2-1; the D is unclear. Trimming cost V 6 bases and J 3 bases, with 3 bases left between them. The CDR3 has 11 amino acids.